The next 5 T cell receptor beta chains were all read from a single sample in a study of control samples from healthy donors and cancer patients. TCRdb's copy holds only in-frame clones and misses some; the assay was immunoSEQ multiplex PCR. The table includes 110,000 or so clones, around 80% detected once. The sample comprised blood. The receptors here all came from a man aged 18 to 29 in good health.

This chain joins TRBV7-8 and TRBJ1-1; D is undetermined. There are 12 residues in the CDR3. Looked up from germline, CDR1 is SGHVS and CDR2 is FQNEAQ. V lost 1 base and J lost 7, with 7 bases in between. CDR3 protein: CASSLDRDEAFF. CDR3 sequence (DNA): TGTGCCAGCAGCTTAGACCGGGATGAAGCTTTCTTT.

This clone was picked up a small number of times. The CDR3 loop reads CASSPGLLNTEAFF. The DNA for the CDR3 is TGTGCCAGCAGCCCGGGACTGTTGAACACTGAAGCTTTCTTT. The rearrangement joins TRBV7-9 to TRBJ1-1; tentatively, D is TRBD1 (5 bases). Between the trimmed V and J ends, which lost 5 bases and 0 bases, there was a span of 10 bases. Per germline, CDR1 SEHNR and CDR2 FQNEAQ (reference sequence). CDR3 length: 14 residues.

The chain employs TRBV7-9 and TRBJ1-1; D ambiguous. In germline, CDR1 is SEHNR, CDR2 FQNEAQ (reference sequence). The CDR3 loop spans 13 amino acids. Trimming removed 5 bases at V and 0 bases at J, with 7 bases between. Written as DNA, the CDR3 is TGTGCCAGCAGCCCTACCATGAACACTGAAGCTTTCTTT. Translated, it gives CASSPTMNTEAFF.

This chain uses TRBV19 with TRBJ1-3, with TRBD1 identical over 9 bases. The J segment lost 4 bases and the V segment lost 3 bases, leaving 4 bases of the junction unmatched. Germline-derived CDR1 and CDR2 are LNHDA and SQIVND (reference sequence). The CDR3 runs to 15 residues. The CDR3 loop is CASSIHRGRGNTIYF. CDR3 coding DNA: TGTGCCAGTAGTATCCACAGGGGGCGAGGAAACACCATATATTTT.

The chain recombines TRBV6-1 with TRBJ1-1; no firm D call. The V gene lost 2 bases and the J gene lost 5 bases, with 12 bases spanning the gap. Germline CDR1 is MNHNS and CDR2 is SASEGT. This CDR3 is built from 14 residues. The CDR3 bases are TGTGCCAGCAGTGAACTTGGGGTAGGAACTGAAGCTTTCTTT. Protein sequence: CASSELGVGTEAFF.